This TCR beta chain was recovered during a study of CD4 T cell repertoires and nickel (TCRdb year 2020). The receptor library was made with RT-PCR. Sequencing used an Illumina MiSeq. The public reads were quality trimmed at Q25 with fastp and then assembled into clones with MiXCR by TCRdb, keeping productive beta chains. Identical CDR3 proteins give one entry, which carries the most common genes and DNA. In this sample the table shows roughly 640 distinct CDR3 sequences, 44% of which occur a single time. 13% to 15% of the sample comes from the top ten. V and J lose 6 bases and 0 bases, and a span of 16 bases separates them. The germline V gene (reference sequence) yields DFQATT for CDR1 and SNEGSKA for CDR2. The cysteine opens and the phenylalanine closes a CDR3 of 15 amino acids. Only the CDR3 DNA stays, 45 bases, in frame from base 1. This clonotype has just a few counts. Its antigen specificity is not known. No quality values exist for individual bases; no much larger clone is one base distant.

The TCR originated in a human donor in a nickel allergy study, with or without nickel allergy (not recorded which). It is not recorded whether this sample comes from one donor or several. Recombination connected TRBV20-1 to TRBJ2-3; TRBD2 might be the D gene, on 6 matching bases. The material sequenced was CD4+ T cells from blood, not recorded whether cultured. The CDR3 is CSAPRGGVSTDTQYF. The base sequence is TGCAGTGCCCCTCGAGGAGGGGTAAGCACAGATACGCAGTATTTT.